The 26 T cell receptor beta chains below come from one sample, sequenced in a study of blood T cell repertoires in COVID-19. Data came from immunoSEQ multiplex PCR; TCRdb stores just in-frame clones and leaves some out. The sample consists of over 200,000 clones, 88% of them appearing once. The sample taken for sequencing was peripheral blood. Receptor source: a human donor in a cohort sampled during active COVID-19.

The V call is TRBV7-2, the J call TRBJ1-1, with D perhaps TRBD1 (6 bases). CDR3 length: 14 residues. V was cut by 3 bases and J by 1 base, with 9 bases left in between. Germline-derived CDR1 and CDR2 are SGHTA and FQGNSA. The CDR3 nucleotides read TGTGCCAGCAGCTTCACAGGGCAGAACACTGAAGCTTTCTTT. It codes for CASSFTGQNTEAFF. The entire variable domain, with the rest obtained from reference TRBV7-2 and TRBJ1-1, is as follows: GAGVSQSPSNKVTEKGKDVELRCDPISGHTALYWYRQSLGQGLEFLIYFQGNSAPDKSGLPSDRFSAERTGGSVSTLTIQRTQQEDSAVYLCASSFTGQNTEAFFGQGTRLTVV.

This clone appeared once. This chain joins TRBV5-4 and TRBJ2-7, with 7 bases matching TRBD1. The V gene's germline CDR1 is SGHNT and CDR2 YYREEE (reference sequence). After removal of 5 bases from V and 5 bases from J, the junction contained 13 bases not matched to a gene. CDR3 length equals 15 residues. The DNA for the CDR3 is TGTGCCAGCAGTCAAACAGGGGCCGTTTGGGACGAGCAGTACTTC. Translating gives CASSQTGAVWDEQYF.

J is TRBJ2-1 and V is TRBV4-1; D remains ambiguous. The CDR3 runs 14 residues. V lost 4 bases and J 4 bases, leaving 11 bases between the germline ends. Germline CDR1 and CDR2: MGHRA and YSYEKL. The CDR3 nucleotides read TGCGCCAGCAGCCCTACGGGTCTTTACAATGAGCAGTTCTTC. It translates to CASSPTGLYNEQFF.

The chain uses TRBV6-5 and TRBJ1-2; 8 nucleotides match TRBD1. The germline CDR1 and CDR2 sequences are MNHEY and SVGAGI. CDR3 length: 13 amino acids. Losses at the gene ends were 6 bases for V and 5 bases for J; bases not matched to a gene: 5. This CDR3 reads CASRDGTGYGYTF. CDR3 sequence (DNA): TGTGCCAGCAGAGACGGGACAGGTTATGGCTACACCTTC.

The chain recombines TRBV20-1 with TRBJ2-7; tentative D call: TRBD1 (6 bases). The V gene lost 6 bases and the J gene lost 12 bases, with 18 bases spanning the gap. The CDR3 is 11 amino acids. Germline CDR1 reads DFQATT; CDR2 reads SNEGSKA (reference sequence). The CDR3 is CSADTAGVAYF. As DNA, the CDR3 is TGCAGTGCCGACACCGCAGGGGTTGCGTACTTC.

This chain links TRBV10-3 with TRBJ1-2, with D possibly TRBD1 on 5 matching bases. Germline CDR1 reads ENHRY; CDR2 reads SYGVKD. V was trimmed by 11 bases and J by 8 bases, leaving 15 bases between them. This CDR3 is 11 amino acids long. Here the CDR3 reads CASGAGRGYTF. CDR3 nucleotides: TGTGCCTCTGGGGCAGGGCGCGGCTACACCTTC.

The J gene is TRBJ1-3, the V gene TRBV6-6, with 11 bases aligning to TRBD1. This CDR3 has 15 residues. Per germline, CDR1 MNHNY and CDR2 SVGAGI (reference sequence). After removal of 0 bases from V and 7 bases from J, the junction contained 2 bases not matched to a gene. As DNA, the CDR3 is TGTGCCAGCAGTTACTCGGGACAGGGGGGGAACACCATATATTTT. Residues: CASSYSGQGGNTIYF.

The chain recombines TRBV18 with TRBJ1-4; 7 bases fit TRBD1. CDR1 KGHSH and CDR2 LQKENI come from the germline V gene. The CDR3 loop spans 15 amino acids. Losses at the gene ends were 6 bases for V and 4 bases for J; bases not matched to a gene: 8. The CDR3 is CASSQPGQFNEKLFF. The CDR3 DNA reads as TGTGCCAGCTCCCAACCGGGACAGTTTAATGAAAAACTGTTTTTT.

The genes are TRBV3-1 (or the pseudogene TRBV3-2) and TRBJ2-7; the match to TRBD1 covers 7 bases. The CDR3 consists of 14 residues. Germline V gene data show CDR1 as LGHDT and CDR2 as YNNKEL (reference sequence). Unmatched junction bases numbered 10, after V lost 5 bases and J lost 6 bases. The CDR3 DNA reads TGTGCCAGCAGCTTAGCAGGGGGAAGGACCGAGCAGTACTTC. Amino acids: CASSLAGGRTEQYF.

The chain is built from TRBV19 and TRBJ2-1; maybe TRBD2 (7 bases). The CDR3 sequence is 18 residues long. The germline V gene has CDR1 LNHDA and CDR2 SQIVND (reference sequence). The V end lost 3 bases, the J end lost 3 bases, and 21 bases lay between the germline ends. CDR3 DNA: TGTGCCAGTAGTATGGGGGGGCAGGGTCAGGCGGTCTACAATGAGCAGTTCTTC. Translation gives CASSMGGQGQAVYNEQFF.

V is TRBV3-1 (or the pseudogene TRBV3-2) and J is TRBJ1-2; D remains ambiguous. CDR3 length: 13 amino acids. Trimming cost V 0 bases and J 6 bases, with 8 bases left between them. Germline V gene lookup returns CDR1 LGHDT and CDR2 YNNKEL (reference sequence). CDR3 amino acids: CASSQDRRDGYTF. The DNA for the CDR3 is TGTGCCAGCAGCCAAGATAGGAGGGATGGCTACACCTTC.

The V and J genes are TRBV5-8 and TRBJ1-2; 8 bases line up with TRBD1. The CDR3 consists of 16 residues. Germline V gene data show CDR1 as SGHTS and CDR2 as YDEGEE. Trimming took 4 bases from V and 7 from J; bases not matched to a gene: 15. This CDR3 reads CASSPRLAGGAVGYTF. In DNA, the CDR3 is TGTGCCAGCAGCCCGCGGCTGGCAGGGGGCGCGGTTGGCTACACCTTC.

The genes are TRBV4-1 and TRBJ1-5; 7 nucleotides line up with TRBD1. CDR1 MGHRA and CDR2 YSYEKL come from the germline V gene. This CDR3 is 15 amino acids long. V shed 5 bases and J 5 bases; nucleotides not matched to a gene: 9. Here the CDR3 reads CASSSMDRIDQPQHF. The CDR3 DNA follows: TGCGCCAGCAGCTCCATGGACAGGATTGATCAGCCCCAGCATTTT.

The chain links TRBV2 to TRBJ1-5, with 10 bases fitting TRBD1. CDR3 length equals 15 residues. CDR1 and CDR2 from the germline V gene are SNHLY and FYNNEI. Trimming at V came to 6 bases and at J to 5 bases, leaving 7 bases not matched to a gene. The CDR3 bases are TGTGCCAGCAGAGGTGACAGGGGGCCCGATCAGCCCCAGCATTTT. Protein: CASRGDRGPDQPQHF.

The chain joins TRBV28 to TRBJ2-1, with 8 bases aligning to TRBD1. The V gene's germline CDR1 is MDHEN and CDR2 SYDVKM. J lost 2 bases, V lost 5 bases, and 2 bases had no gene match. There are 14 residues in the CDR3. CDR3 DNA sequence: TGTGCCAGCAGTAGGGACAGGACCTACAATGAGCAGTTCTTC. Its translation: CASSRDRTYNEQFF.

The V and J genes are TRBV19 and TRBJ1-1; D might be TRBD1 (6 bases). Germline V CDR1 and CDR2: LNHDA, SQIVND (reference sequence). Trimming removed 4 bases at V and 5 bases at J, with 14 bases between. The CDR3 is 14 amino acids. The CDR3 sequence is CASSTTGLGTEAFF. The CDR3 bases are TGTGCCAGTAGTACAACAGGGTTAGGGACTGAAGCTTTCTTT.

This clone was observed a few times. The V gene is TRBV9, the J gene TRBJ2-1; TRBD1 is a possible D gene (7 bases). CDR3 length: 16 amino acids. Germline V CDR1 and CDR2: SGDLS, YYNGEE. V lost 2 bases to trimming and J lost 0 bases, with 12 bases between them. The CDR3 region is CASSVEGQSSYNEQFF. As DNA, the CDR3 is TGTGCCAGCAGCGTGGAGGGACAGAGCTCCTACAATGAGCAGTTCTTC.

The chain couples TRBV28 to TRBJ2-7, with 8 bases identical to TRBD1. This CDR3 has 14 amino acids. CDR1 and CDR2 (germline): MDHEN, SYDVKM. Losses at the gene ends were 6 bases for V and 3 bases for J; bases not matched to a gene: 7. The CDR3 region is CASRETGQGYEQYF. DNA of the CDR3: TGTGCCAGCAGGGAGACCGGACAGGGCTACGAGCAGTACTTC.

V usage is TRBV20-1 and J usage is TRBJ2-7; D not certain. V lost 3 bases and J 6 bases, leaving 15 bases between the germline ends. This CDR3 comprises 13 residues. Germline CDR1 reads DFQATT; CDR2 reads SNEGSKA (reference sequence). The chain's CDR3 is CSASNVLDREQYF. The CDR3 DNA reads TGCAGTGCTAGTAATGTTCTAGATCGCGAGCAGTACTTC.

The chain employs TRBV7-2 and TRBJ2-2; 10 bases align to TRBD1. The V segment lost 5 bases and the J segment 4 bases; nucleotides outside the gene matches: 7. This CDR3 region has 16 residues. Germline CDR1 SGHTA, CDR2 FQGNSA. The CDR3 sequence: CASSQRQGAGTGELFF. CDR3 sequence (DNA): TGTGCCAGCAGCCAAAGACAGGGGGCCGGCACCGGGGAGCTGTTTTTT.

The rearrangement joins TRBV28 to TRBJ2-7; TRBD1 might be the D (5 bases). Looked up from germline, CDR1 is MDHEN and CDR2 is SYDVKM. V was shortened by 4 bases and J by 2 bases, with 15 bases between the two germline ends. This CDR3 is built from 15 residues. The CDR3 is CASSSPGKGAYEQYF. CDR3 DNA sequence: TGTGCCAGCAGTTCCCCGGGTAAAGGGGCCTACGAGCAGTACTTC.

The chain links TRBV19 to TRBJ2-3; 9 positions match TRBD1. The CDR3 length is 15 residues. The germline CDR1 and CDR2 sequences are LNHDA and SQIVND (reference sequence). V lost 7 bases, J lost 3 bases, and 8 bases stayed unmatched. In nucleotides, the CDR3 is TGTGCCAGTATCGCGGGACAGGGATTAACAGATACGCAGTATTTT. It translates to CASIAGQGLTDTQYF.

This chain links TRBV20-1 with TRBJ2-7; 10 bases map to TRBD2. The CDR3 totals 16 residues. CDR1 is DFQATT and CDR2 is SNEGSKA in the germline V gene (reference sequence). V dropped 3 bases and J dropped 3; count of bases not matched to a gene: 11. The DNA for the CDR3 is TGCAGTGCTAGTTCGGCTAGCGGGGGCCAACTCTACGAGCAGTACTTC. Its translation is CSASSASGGQLYEQYF.

The CDR3 spells CASSVGTGGYSPLHF. The CDR3 DNA sequence: TGTGCCAGCAGTGTTGGGACAGGGGGGTATTCACCCCTCCACTTT. The genes are TRBV7-8 and TRBJ1-6; TRBD1 agrees at 11 bases. The V segment lost 6 bases and the J segment 8 bases; nucleotides outside the gene matches: 6. From germline, CDR1 is SGHVS and CDR2 FQNEAQ. CDR3 length: 15 residues.

The chain links TRBV19 to TRBJ1-2; D unresolved. The CDR3 covers 14 residues. The V end lost 5 bases, the J end lost 7 bases, and 17 bases lay between the germline ends. In germline, CDR1 is LNHDA, CDR2 SQIVND (reference sequence). The CDR3: CASSPTNLPGGYTF. Here the CDR3 DNA reads TGTGCCAGTAGTCCGACCAACCTCCCGGGTGGCTACACCTTC. The whole variable domain, filled in from reference TRBV19 and TRBJ1-2, reads DGGITQSPKYLFRKEGQNVTLSCEQNLNHDAMYWYRQDPGQGLRLIYYSQIVNDFQKGDIAEGYSVSREKKESFPLTVTSAQKNPTAFYLCASSPTNLPGGYTFGSGTRLTVV.

The chain employs TRBV4-3 and TRBJ1-2; D unclear. V lost 0 bases, J lost 3 bases, and 11 bases lay in between. Germline V gene lookup returns CDR1 LGHNA and CDR2 YSLEER. The CDR3 loop spans 15 amino acids. Here the CDR3 DNA reads TGCGCCAGCAGCCAAGATTCGGGGTCAGACTATGGCTACACCTTC. Amino acids: CASSQDSGSDYGYTF.